This T cell receptor beta chain was captured in a study of blood T cell repertoires in COVID-19. Libraries were prepared by immunoSEQ multiplex PCR; TCRdb keeps only in-frame clonotypes and omits some of them. The data show approximately 200,000 clones, about 85% seen once. What the recovered Cohort 3 donors had was two negative PCRs, clearance, or symptom resolution. The CDR3 is 18 residues long. Germline V gene lookup returns CDR1 SGHTA and CDR2 FQGNSA. The ends lost 5 bases at V and 0 bases at J; junction bases unmatched: 9. This chain joins TRBV7-2 and TRBJ2-7; TRBD2 matches 14 bases. Input material: PBMCs or T cells enriched from blood (not recorded which). The sequence came from a man aged 35 to 55 who had recovered from COVID-19. The CDR3 DNA follows: TGTGCCAGCAGCCCTCAGACTAGCGGGAGGGGTAGCTCCTACGAGCAGTACTTC. It translates to CASSPQTSGRGSSYEQYF.